This T cell receptor (beta chain) was sequenced for a study of cytomegalovirus exposure and HLA in healthy donors. Remarks on this clone: As yet, its antigen is unknown.

PCR primers comprised 60 Vbeta and 13 Jbeta primers. Some clones are missing from TCRdb's copy, which holds only in-frame ones; the method was immunoSEQ multiplex PCR. This sample carries roughly 150,000 clones, approximately 70% of them seen once, and the ten largest clones take 1.5% to 2%. Germline V gene sequence: CDR1 SGHVS, CDR2 FQNEAQ. Trimming took 4 bases from V and 3 from J; bases not matched to a gene: 8. The CDR3 spans 15 residues. The study's findings and limits: The Asian-associated ancestry cluster reportedly had fewer N-insertions than the roughly 670-donor mean in a later analysis.

This chain links TRBV7-8 with TRBJ2-7; TRBD1 matches at 8 bases. Source material: PBMCs. The TCR originated in a woman under 30 in good health and CMV-seronegative. The CDR3 sequence: CASSSWGQDVYEQYF. CDR3 in DNA: TGTGCCAGCAGCTCCTGGGGACAGGACGTCTACGAGCAGTACTTC. Combining the CDR3 with reference TRBV7-8 and TRBJ2-7 gives the whole variable domain GAGVSQSPRYKVAKRGQDVALRCDPISGHVSLFWYQQALGQGPEFLTYFQNEAQLDKSGLPSDRFFAERPEGSVSTLKIQRTQQEDSAVYLCASSSWGQDVYEQYFGPGTRLTVT.